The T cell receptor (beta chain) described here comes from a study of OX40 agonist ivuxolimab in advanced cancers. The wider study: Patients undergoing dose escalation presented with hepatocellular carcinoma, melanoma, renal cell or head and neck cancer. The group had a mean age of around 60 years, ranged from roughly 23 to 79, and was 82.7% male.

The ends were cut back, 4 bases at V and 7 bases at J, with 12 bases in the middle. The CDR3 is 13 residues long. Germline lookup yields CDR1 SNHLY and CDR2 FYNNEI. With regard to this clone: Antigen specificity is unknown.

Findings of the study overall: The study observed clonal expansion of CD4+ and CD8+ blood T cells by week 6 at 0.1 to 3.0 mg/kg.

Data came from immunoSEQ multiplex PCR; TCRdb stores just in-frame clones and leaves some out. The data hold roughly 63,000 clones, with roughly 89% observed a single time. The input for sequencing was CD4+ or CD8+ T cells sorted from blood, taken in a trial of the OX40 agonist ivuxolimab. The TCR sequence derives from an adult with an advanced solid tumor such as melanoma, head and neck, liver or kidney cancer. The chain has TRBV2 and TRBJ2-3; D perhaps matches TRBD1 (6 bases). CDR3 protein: CASSVGQGNTQYF. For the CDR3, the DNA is TGTGCCAGCAGTGTTGGGCAGGGGAATACGCAGTATTTT. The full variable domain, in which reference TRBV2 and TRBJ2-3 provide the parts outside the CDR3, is EPEVTQTPSHQVTQMGQEVILRCVPISNHLYFYWYRQILGQKVEFLVSFYNNEISEKSEIFDDQFSVERPDGSNFTLKIRSTKLEDSAMYFCASSVGQGNTQYFGPGTRLTVL.